The 5 T cell receptor beta chains presented below share a single source sample, sequenced in a study of cytomegalovirus exposure and HLA in healthy donors. Measured with immunoSEQ multiplex PCR; TCRdb has only the in-frame clones, and not every one. Of about 82,000 clones listed, roughly 93% were seen once; the top ten hold 0.55% to 0.75%. Sequenced: PBMCs. The receptor source for this set is a man aged 18 to 29 in good health and CMV-seronegative.

The chain combines TRBV25-1 with TRBJ2-2; weak D call: TRBD1 (6 bases). V was pared by 9 bases and J by 2 bases, with 13 bases between. CDR1 MGHDK and CDR2 SYGVNS come from the germline V gene. The CDR3 covers 14 residues. The CDR3 DNA reads TGTGCCAGTCCGCGGACAGATAACACCGGGGAGCTGTTTTTT. It codes for CASPRTDNTGELFF.

V is TRBV18 and J is TRBJ1-4, with D possibly being TRBD1 (5 bases). CDR1 is KGHSH and CDR2 is LQKENI in the germline V gene. This CDR3 is 16 amino acids long. V shed 5 bases and J shed 0 bases, with 13 bases lying between them. CDR3 in amino acids: CASSNFQGTTNEKLFF. The CDR3 nucleotides read TGTGCCAGCTCAAATTTCCAGGGAACAACTAATGAAAAACTGTTTTTT.

V gene TRBV30 combines with J gene TRBJ1-2; 10 bases are shared with TRBD1. The CDR3 has 15 amino acids. The ends lost 5 bases at V and 2 bases at J; junction bases unmatched: 8. The germline V gene has CDR1 GTSNPN and CDR2 SVGIG (reference sequence). CDR3 nucleotide sequence: TGTGCCTGGCGCGCTCTGGACAGGGGGAACTATGGCTACACCTTC. Protein product: CAWRALDRGNYGYTF.

This rearrangement joins TRBV30 to TRBJ2-3; 8 bases align to TRBD2. From germline, CDR1 is GTSNPN and CDR2 SVGIG (reference sequence). This CDR3 contains 15 residues. V lost 6 bases and J lost 3; bases outside the gene matches: 11. CDR3 DNA: TGTGCCTGCTCCCCGGGGGGGGTTAGGACAGATACGCAGTATTTT. It is translated as CACSPGGVRTDTQYF.

This clone was picked up one time. This rearrangement joins TRBV30 to TRBJ2-7; 10 nucleotides agree with TRBD1. The CDR3 loop spans 13 amino acids. V shed 5 bases, J shed 3 bases, and the junction held 4 bases outside the gene matches. Germline loops: CDR1 GTSNPN, CDR2 SVGIG (reference sequence). The CDR3 spells CAWDRDRGYEQYF. CDR3 DNA sequence: TGTGCCTGGGATAGGGACAGGGGCTACGAGCAGTACTTC.